Each of the 23 T cell receptor beta chains below was sequenced from the same sample in a study of T cell responses to AZD1222 COVID-19 vaccine. Sequenced by immunoSEQ multiplex PCR; TCRdb stores in-frame clones only, minus some. In the table there are tens of thousands of clones, approximately 88% of which are singletons. Sequencing used peripheral blood, obtained on day 0 of AZD1222 vaccination. The receptors derive from an adult in good health.

The CDR3 reads CASSPYQGERKGEQFF. In nucleotides, the CDR3 is TGCGCCAGCAGCCCCTACCAGGGGGAGAGGAAGGGTGAGCAGTTCTTC. This sequence joins TRBV5-1 and TRBJ2-1, with 7 bases that match TRBD1. This CDR3 has 16 residues. The J segment lost 9 bases and the V segment lost 4 bases, leaving 16 bases of the junction unmatched. The germline V gene encodes CDR1 SGHRS and CDR2 YFSETQ.

Points on this clone: This could be a read error, since a much larger clone is one nucleotide away. The chain couples TRBV7-6 to TRBJ1-1; the D is unclear. Trimming shortened V by 0 bases and J by 0 bases, and 2 bases separated the two germline ends. Germline CDR1 reads SGHVS; CDR2 reads FNYEAQ. CDR3 length: 13 residues. CDR3 loop: CASSLALNTEAFF. CDR3 in DNA: TGTGCCAGCAGCTTAGCCCTGAACACTGAAGCTTTCTTT.

The chain carries TRBV5-4 and TRBJ2-5, with D perhaps TRBD1 (6 bases). The CDR3 consists of 15 residues. Germline lookup yields CDR1 SGHNT and CDR2 YYREEE (reference sequence). The ends were cut back, 5 bases at V and 4 bases at J, with 18 bases in the middle. DNA for the CDR3: TGTGCCAGCAGTGGTACAGGGACGGGATTAGAGACCCAGTACTTC. Its protein is CASSGTGTGLETQYF. Supplemented by reference TRBV5-4 and TRBJ2-5, the full variable domain reads ETGVTQSPTHLIKTRGQQVTLRCSSQSGHNTVSWYQQALGQGPQFIFQYYREEENGRGNFPPRFSGLQFPNYSSELNVNALELDDSALYLCASSGTGTGLETQYFGPGTRLLVL.

The chain combines TRBV27 with TRBJ1-4; unclear D gene. V dropped 4 bases and J dropped 7 bases, with 16 bases sitting between them. CDR1 is MNHEY and CDR2 is SMNVEV in the germline V gene (reference sequence). CDR3 size: 15 residues. DNA for the CDR3: TGTGCCAGCAGTTCATCTGGGGAGAGAAGTGAAAAACTGTTTTTT. Translation gives CASSSSGERSEKLFF.

The chain links TRBV7-2 to TRBJ2-3; no definite D call. Germline V lookup: CDR1 SGHTA, CDR2 FQGNSA. This CDR3 spans 12 amino acids. The germline V and J ends were trimmed by 5 bases and 2 bases, with 5 bases remaining between them. The CDR3: CASSVNTDTQYF. Written as DNA, the CDR3 is TGTGCCAGCAGCGTTAACACAGATACGCAGTATTTT.

The chain is built from TRBV4-3 and TRBJ2-7; 7 bases fit TRBD1. Germline V gene lookup returns CDR1 LGHNA and CDR2 YSLEER. The CDR3 runs to 14 residues. Trimming took 0 bases from V and 6 from J; bases not matched to a gene: 5. In nucleotides, the CDR3 is TGCGCCAGCAGCCAAGAGACAGGGTCCCGCGAGCAGTACTTC. Amino acid sequence: CASSQETGSREQYF.

This clone has more than one count but fewer than ten. This chain connects TRBV19 to TRBJ2-7; 7 bases align to TRBD2. After removal of 2 bases from V and 3 bases from J, the junction contained 4 bases not matched to a gene. CDR3 length: 14 residues. Germline CDR1 LNHDA, CDR2 SQIVND (reference sequence). CDR3 sequence (DNA): TGTGCCAGTAGTATACGGGGGGAGTTCTACGAGCAGTACTTC. Protein: CASSIRGEFYEQYF.

V and J are TRBV12-3 or TRBV12-4 and TRBJ2-7; tentative D call: TRBD1 (5 bases). The CDR3 has 12 residues. The ends were cut back, 2 bases at V and 6 bases at J, with 8 bases in the middle. The CDR3 DNA follows: TGTGCCAGCAGTTTAACAACAGGCGAGCAGTACTTC. Protein: CASSLTTGEQYF.

V and J are TRBV6-6 and TRBJ1-5; no reliable D call. Trimming took 6 bases from V and 11 from J, leaving 26 bases between them. The CDR3 is 16 amino acids. Germline V gene data show CDR1 as MNHNY and CDR2 as SVGAGI (reference sequence). The CDR3 loop is CASSLHGVGDIVSQHF. CDR3 DNA: TGTGCCAGCAGCCTACATGGGGTTGGGGATATCGTGTCCCAGCATTTT.

The rearrangement uses TRBV5-1 and TRBJ1-2; no definite D call. Germline assignment: CDR1 SGHRS and CDR2 YFSETQ. Trimming pared 1 base from V and 2 bases from J, leaving 12 bases between. The CDR3 runs 15 residues. This CDR3 is CASSLLGGDNYGYTF. The CDR3 coding sequence is TGCGCCAGCAGCTTGTTGGGTGGTGACAACTATGGCTACACCTTC. Variable domain in full (rest from reference TRBV5-1 and TRBJ1-2): KAGVTQTPRYLIKTRGQQVTLSCSPISGHRSVSWYQQTPGQGLQFLFEYFSETQRNKGNFPGRFSGRQFSNSRSEMNVSTLELGDSALYLCASSLLGGDNYGYTFGSGTRLTVV.

This rearrangement joins TRBV28 to TRBJ1-3, with D unresolved. The CDR3 totals 14 residues. Per germline, CDR1 MDHEN and CDR2 SYDVKM. CDR3 residues: CVHYGVGTGNTIYF. CDR3 DNA: TGTGTCCACTATGGGGTAGGCACTGGAAACACCATATATTTT.

The chain has TRBV12-3 or TRBV12-4 and TRBJ1-5, with D hard to call. With 9 bases removed from V and 4 bases from J, the gap between germline ends came to 13 bases. This CDR3 region has 13 residues. CDR3 loop: CASSGSRNQPQHF. The CDR3 DNA reads as TGTGCCAGTTCCGGGAGCAGGAATCAGCCCCAGCATTTT.

The chain is built from TRBV5-4 and TRBJ1-2; 9 bases map to TRBD1. This CDR3 region has 17 residues. Germline V lookup: CDR1 SGHNT, CDR2 YYREEE (reference sequence). V trimming: 4 bases; J trimming: 3 bases; junction bases outside the gene matches: 13. CDR3 bases: TGTGCCAGCAGCGCCCGGGACAGGGTTTTATTGGACTATGGCTACACCTTC. This encodes CASSARDRVLLDYGYTF.

This clone was counted a single time. The rearrangement links TRBV7-9 to TRBJ2-3, with 7 nucleotides matching TRBD2. The CDR3 totals 14 residues. V shed 0 bases and J 3 bases; nucleotides not matched to a gene: 0. Looked up from germline, CDR1 is SEHNR and CDR2 is FQNEAQ (reference sequence). This CDR3 is CASSLAGGTDTQYF. As DNA, the CDR3 is TGTGCCAGCAGCTTAGCGGGAGGGACAGATACGCAGTATTTT.

The chain is built from TRBV28 and TRBJ1-4; no firm D call. CDR1 and CDR2 (germline): MDHEN, SYDVKM. The V end was cut by 8 bases, the J end by 5 bases, with 18 bases between. The CDR3 runs to 15 residues. The CDR3 sequence: CASLSRHSGNEKLFF. CDR3 nucleotides: TGTGCCAGCTTGAGCCGGCACAGCGGGAATGAAAAACTGTTTTTT.

The V gene is TRBV30, the J gene TRBJ2-1; D may be TRBD1 (7 bases). Germline V gives CDR1 GTSNPN, CDR2 SVGIG (reference sequence). The CDR3 loop spans 16 amino acids. V lost 1 base, J lost 8 bases, and 21 bases lay in between. CDR3 sequence: CAWSGQGGGWVDEQFF. In DNA form, the CDR3 reads TGTGCCTGGAGTGGCCAGGGGGGAGGTTGGGTGGATGAGCAGTTCTTC.

The chain employs TRBV5-1 and TRBJ2-1; 13 positions match TRBD2. Per the germline V gene, CDR1 is SGHRS and CDR2 is YFSETQ. With V trimmed by 0 bases and J by 8 bases, 5 bases remained unmatched. This CDR3 comprises 16 residues. DNA for the CDR3: TGCGCCAGCAGCTTGGGCGGACTAGCGGGAGCGGATGAGCAGTTCTTC. This codes for CASSLGGLAGADEQFF.

This clone occurred a few times. V is TRBV7-9 and J is TRBJ1-5; 7 nucleotides align to TRBD1. The germline V gene encodes CDR1 SEHNR and CDR2 FQNEAQ (reference sequence). V was pared by 5 bases and J by 5 bases, with 12 bases of the junction left unmatched. The CDR3 has 16 residues. As DNA, the CDR3 is TGTGCCAGCAGCCCACTATGGACAGGAAGATATCAGCCCCAGCATTTT. This sequence encodes CASSPLWTGRYQPQHF.

The J gene is TRBJ2-5, the V gene TRBV9, with 8 positions matching TRBD2. CDR3 length: 14 amino acids. The germline gives CDR1 SGDLS, CDR2 YYNGEE. J gave up 5 bases and V 0 bases, and 3 bases lay outside the gene matches. This CDR3 is CASSVEGLGETQYF. Written as DNA, the CDR3 is TGTGCCAGCAGCGTAGAGGGACTAGGGGAGACCCAGTACTTC.

The chain joins TRBV5-1 to TRBJ1-1; D is unclear. V was cut by 2 bases and J by 2 bases, with 7 bases left in between. This CDR3 is built from 13 residues. From germline, CDR1 is SGHRS and CDR2 YFSETQ. DNA of the CDR3: TGCGCCAGCAGCTTTTACCCTAACACTGAAGCTTTCTTT. It specifies CASSFYPNTEAFF.

The CDR3 bases are TGTGCCAGCAGTTATGGGGTGAACACTGAAGCTTTCTTT. It is translated as CASSYGVNTEAFF. The V gene is TRBV9, the J gene TRBJ1-1; D call uncertain. The V gene lost 5 bases and the J gene lost 0 bases, with 8 bases spanning the gap. Germline-derived CDR1 and CDR2 are SGDLS and YYNGEE. This CDR3 has 13 residues.

The chain combines TRBV2 with TRBJ1-5; the D is unclear. Germline CDR1 SNHLY, CDR2 FYNNEI. V was trimmed by 7 bases and J by 6 bases, leaving 13 bases between them. CDR3 length: 13 residues. The CDR3 nucleotides read TGTGCCAGCATCGCCGGGTTGAGTCAGCCCCAGCATTTT. As protein: CASIAGLSQPQHF.

This sequence joins TRBV29-1 and TRBJ2-5; maybe TRBD1 (5 bases). Trimming removed 6 bases from V and 4 bases from J, with 9 bases in between. This CDR3 comprises 11 residues. From germline, CDR1 is SQVTM and CDR2 ANQGSEA. The CDR3 DNA sequence: TGCAGCGTCGGCAGGGTAGAGACCCAGTACTTC. It yields the protein CSVGRVETQYF.